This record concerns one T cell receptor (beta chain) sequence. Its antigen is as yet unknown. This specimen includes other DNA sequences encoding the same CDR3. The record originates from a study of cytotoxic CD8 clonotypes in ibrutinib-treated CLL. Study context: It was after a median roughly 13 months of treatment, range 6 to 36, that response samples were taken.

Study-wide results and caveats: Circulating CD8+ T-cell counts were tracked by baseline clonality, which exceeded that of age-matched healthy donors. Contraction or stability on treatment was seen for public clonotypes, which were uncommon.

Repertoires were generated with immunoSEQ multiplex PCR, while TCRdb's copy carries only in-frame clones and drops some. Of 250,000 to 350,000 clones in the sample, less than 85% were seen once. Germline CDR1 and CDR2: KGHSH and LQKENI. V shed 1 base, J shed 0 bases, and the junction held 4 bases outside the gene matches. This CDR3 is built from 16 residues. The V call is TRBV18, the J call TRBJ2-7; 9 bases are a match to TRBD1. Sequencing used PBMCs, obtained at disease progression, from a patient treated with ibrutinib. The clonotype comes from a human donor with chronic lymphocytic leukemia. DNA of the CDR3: TGTGCCAGCTCACCACTACCGGGACAGGGCTCCTACGAGCAGTACTTC. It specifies CASSPLPGQGSYEQYF.